This T cell receptor beta chain was captured by sequencing in a study of cytomegalovirus exposure and HLA in healthy donors. The primer mix had 60 Vbeta and 13 Jbeta primers. Sequencing used immunoSEQ multiplex PCR; TCRdb keeps in-frame clones, though not all of them. Of under 200,000 clones in the sample, under 85% are singletons; the top ten hold around 3.2%. V was trimmed by 4 bases and J by 2 bases, leaving 15 bases between them. Germline CDR1 is SGHNT and CDR2 is YYREEE (reference sequence). The CDR3 is 16 amino acids. The TCR sequence derives from a female donor in good health and CMV-seronegative. Sequencing was performed on PBMCs. The V and J genes are TRBV5-4 and TRBJ2-2, with D maybe TRBD2 (6 bases). CDR3 in DNA: TGTGCCAGCAGCCCCCCGACTAGATCTAACACCGGGGAGCTGTTTTTT. Encoded protein: CASSPPTRSNTGELFF. Full variable domain (rest looked up from reference TRBV5-4 and TRBJ2-2): ETGVTQSPTHLIKTRGQQVTLRCSSQSGHNTVSWYQQALGQGPQFIFQYYREEENGRGNFPPRFSGLQFPNYSSELNVNALELDDSALYLCASSPPTRSNTGELFFGEGSRLTVL.